This T cell receptor (beta chain) was sequenced for a study of T cells expressing NK-cell markers. About the research overall: The TCR beta repertoires were obtained from sorted CD3+CD56+NKG2C+, CD3+CD56+NKG2C- and CD3+CD56-NKG2C+ T cells. HCMV serostatus: seven of eight sequenced donors positive, one negative. Study results and limitations: Each of 6 or 7 donors carried dominant NKG2C+ clonotypes accounting for about 1.0-7.5% of CD8+ T cells.

This CDR3 has 14 residues. CDR1 and CDR2 (germline): SNHLY, FYNNEI. TCRdb reprocessed the 5' RACE reads; each CDR3 protein has one entry and no DNA is given. Its table records approximately 150,000 distinct CDR3 sequences. On this clonotype: What it binds is not known.

The V call is TRBV2, the J call TRBJ2-3. The sequence was collected from a man between 18 and 35 years old in good health. The specimen was blood T cells: a sorted CD56 or NKG2C T cell subset, CD4+ or CD8+ T cells, or bulk PBMC T cells (not recorded which). The CDR3 here is CASSERMDSDTQHF.